These 25 T cell receptor beta chains came from one sample sequenced in a study of shared clonotypes between healthy human individuals. TCRdb keeps only in-frame clones here, not all; method: immunoSEQ multiplex PCR. Of around 2.3 million clones listed, more than 90% are singletons. Sequenced sample: naive CD4+ T cells sorted from blood. Subset indicated: CD45RA+ positively selected. The receptors stem from a man aged 18 to 29 in good health.

This rearrangement joins TRBV28 to TRBJ1-1; 7 nucleotides align to TRBD1. J was trimmed by 6 bases and V by 5 bases; bases with no gene match: 9. CDR1 MDHEN and CDR2 SYDVKM come from the germline V gene. The CDR3 sequence is 14 residues long. The CDR3 nucleotides are TGTGCCAGCAGTGCCAAAGGACAGGTCTCTGAAGCTTTCTTT. As protein: CASSAKGQVSEAFF.

V and J are TRBV19 and TRBJ2-1; 12 nucleotides line up with TRBD2. The germline V gene encodes CDR1 LNHDA and CDR2 SQIVND (reference sequence). With 3 bases clipped from V and 7 bases from J, the junction kept 4 bases outside the gene matches. The CDR3 covers 15 residues. This chain's CDR3 is CASSIVLAGGNEQFF. The CDR3 coding sequence is TGTGCCAGTAGTATCGTTCTAGCGGGGGGGAATGAGCAGTTCTTC.

The gene calls are TRBV6-6 and TRBJ2-1; possible D gene TRBD1, 6 bases. V lost 8 bases and J lost 5, with 13 bases in between. The germline gives CDR1 MNHNY, CDR2 SVGAGI (reference sequence). The CDR3 is made up of 13 amino acids. The CDR3, as DNA: TGTGCCAGCCAGGACAGCCTCAACAATGAGCAGTTCTTC. It specifies CASQDSLNNEQFF.

V usage is TRBV4-1 and J usage is TRBJ1-2; TRBD1 agrees at 7 bases. CDR3 length: 15 residues. Germline CDR1 MGHRA, CDR2 YSYEKL. The V segment lost 5 bases and the J segment 8 bases; nucleotides outside the gene matches: 14. CDR3 in amino acids: CASSSLIPRQGGYTF. The DNA for the CDR3 is TGCGCCAGCAGCTCTCTAATCCCCAGACAGGGAGGCTACACCTTC.

This clone was seen only once. The chain recombines TRBV2 with TRBJ1-1, with unresolved D. Germline V lookup: CDR1 SNHLY, CDR2 FYNNEI. The CDR3 length is 14 residues. V lost 7 bases, J lost 5 bases, and 17 bases lay in between. The CDR3 coding sequence is TGTGCCAGCAATGCAGACGGTTCCAGGACTGAAGCTTTCTTT. Translating gives CASNADGSRTEAFF.

The rearrangement links TRBV18 to TRBJ2-3; D might be TRBD1 (6 bases). Germline V gene sequence: CDR1 KGHSH, CDR2 LQKENI. V lost 3 bases, J lost 8 bases, and 27 bases lay in between. The CDR3 is made up of 18 amino acids. The CDR3 protein is CASSPTSPGQPIRGTQYF. The DNA for the CDR3 is TGTGCCAGCTCACCTACGTCTCCTGGACAGCCGATAAGAGGTACGCAGTATTTT.

The chain joins TRBV6-6 to TRBJ1-6; TRBD1 matches at 9 bases. The trim removed 4 bases at V and 6 bases at J, leaving 7 bases unmatched. CDR1 and CDR2 (germline): MNHNY, SVGAGI (reference sequence). The CDR3 has 16 residues. This CDR3 reads CASSSNRGPLNSPLHF. The CDR3 region has the DNA TGTGCCAGCAGTTCGAACAGGGGGCCACTTAATTCACCCCTCCACTTT.

The chain recombines TRBV6-6 with TRBJ2-7; a possible D gene is TRBD1 (5 bases). The CDR3 loop spans 14 amino acids. The ends were cut back, 2 bases at V and 4 bases at J, with 12 bases in the middle. Germline CDR1 reads MNHNY; CDR2 reads SVGAGI (reference sequence). CDR3 bases: TGTGCCAGCAGTTACCTGGCGACAGAGTACGAGCAGTACTTC. Encoded protein: CASSYLATEYEQYF.

The chain employs TRBV6-4 and TRBJ1-2, with D possibly TRBD1 on 5 matching bases. The CDR3 has 15 amino acids. Germline CDR1 reads MRHNA; CDR2 reads SNTAGT. V lost 2 bases and J 8 bases, leaving 18 bases between the germline ends. This CDR3 is CASSDPDSPGEGYTF. The CDR3 nucleotides are TGTGCCAGCAGTGACCCCGACAGTCCCGGTGAGGGCTACACCTTC.

This rearrangement joins TRBV2 to TRBJ2-5; D might be TRBD2 (6 bases). The CDR3 is made up of 15 amino acids. Trimming took 1 base from V and 2 from J, leaving 11 bases between them. Germline-derived CDR1 and CDR2 are SNHLY and FYNNEI. CDR3 nucleotide sequence: TGTGCCAGCAGTGAAGAGCCGGGGGTGCAAGAGACCCAGTACTTC. Protein sequence: CASSEEPGVQETQYF.

The chain recombines TRBV5-6 with TRBJ2-7, with TRBD2 identical over 10 bases. Germline CDR1 reads SGHDT; CDR2 reads YYEEEE. The V segment lost 4 bases and the J segment 2 bases; nucleotides outside the gene matches: 6. The CDR3 contains 15 residues. As DNA, the CDR3 is TGTGCCAGCAGCGCGGGACTAGCGAGAACCTACGAGCAGTACTTC. This gives the protein CASSAGLARTYEQYF.

This chain joins TRBV13 and TRBJ1-1; D gene uncertain. The CDR3 is 16 residues long. Deletions cut 4 bases from V and 0 bases from J, with 15 bases between. The germline V gene encodes CDR1 PRHDT and CDR2 FYEKMQ (reference sequence). CDR3 DNA sequence: TGTGCCAGCAGCTCAAGTGGCGCTACGATGAACACTGAAGCTTTCTTT. Its protein product is CASSSSGATMNTEAFF.

The chain combines TRBV19 with TRBJ2-6; D remains unclear. Per the germline V gene, CDR1 is LNHDA and CDR2 is SQIVND (reference sequence). CDR3 length: 13 amino acids. V was clipped by 7 bases and J by 2 bases, with 6 bases between them. CDR3 region: CASKLAGANVLTF. In DNA form, the CDR3 reads TGTGCCAGTAAATTGGCTGGGGCCAACGTCCTGACTTTC.

The V gene is TRBV9, the J gene TRBJ2-7; possible D gene TRBD1, 7 bases. V was pared by 3 bases and J by 6 bases, with 16 bases between. CDR3 size: 14 residues. The germline V gene encodes CDR1 SGDLS and CDR2 YYNGEE. CDR3 residues: CASSGPPQGGEQYF. The CDR3, as DNA: TGTGCCAGCAGCGGCCCCCCTCAGGGGGGCGAGCAGTACTTC.

This chain joins TRBV18 and TRBJ1-3, with 8 bases aligning to TRBD1. Trimming cost V 0 bases and J 2 bases; bases outside gene matches: 3. The CDR3 loop spans 16 amino acids. Per germline, CDR1 KGHSH and CDR2 LQKENI. The CDR3 DNA is TGTGCCAGCTCACCACCGTTCAGGGGGCCTGGAAACACCATATATTTT. Its translation: CASSPPFRGPGNTIYF.

This chain connects TRBV10-3 to TRBJ2-7, with D unresolved. Between the trimmed V and J ends, which lost 7 bases and 3 bases, there was a span of 13 bases. The germline CDR1 and CDR2 sequences are ENHRY and SYGVKD. The CDR3 loop spans 13 amino acids. The CDR3 reads CAINNPGIYEQYF. CDR3 bases: TGTGCCATCAACAACCCCGGTATCTACGAGCAGTACTTC.

The CDR3 DNA follows: TGTGCCAGCAGTAAGGGTCACGGATACAATGAGCAGTTCTTC. Protein product: CASSKGHGYNEQFF. V is TRBV7-9 and J is TRBJ2-1, with no clear D. Deletions cut 6 bases from V and 4 bases from J, with 13 bases between. The CDR3 extends over 14 amino acids. Germline lookup yields CDR1 SEHNR and CDR2 FQNEAQ (reference sequence).

The J gene is TRBJ2-7, the V gene TRBV7-2; 8 bases align to TRBD1. J lost 2 bases, V lost 5 bases, and 8 bases had no gene match. The CDR3 has 15 amino acids. Germline V gene data show CDR1 as SGHTA and CDR2 as FQGNSA. The CDR3 sequence is CASSSKTGVPYEQYF. CDR3 DNA sequence: TGTGCCAGCAGCAGTAAGACAGGGGTTCCCTACGAGCAGTACTTC.

The chain is built from TRBV6-6 and TRBJ2-1; 10 bases agree with TRBD2. CDR3 length: 16 amino acids. The junction had 11 bases not matched to a gene; V was cut back by 5 bases and J by 7 bases. Per the germline V gene, CDR1 is MNHNY and CDR2 is SVGAGI (reference sequence). This CDR3 is CASSPLGAGGRNEQFF. The CDR3 DNA follows: TGTGCCAGCAGTCCTCTTGGAGCGGGAGGGAGGAATGAGCAGTTCTTC.

This rearrangement joins TRBV5-6 to TRBJ1-1; D is undetermined. With 6 bases removed from V and 1 base from J, the gap between germline ends came to 13 bases. The V gene's germline CDR1 is SGHDT and CDR2 YYEEEE. The CDR3 loop spans 14 amino acids. The CDR3 is CASNPYPQNTEAFF. CDR3 DNA: TGTGCCAGCAATCCATACCCTCAGAACACTGAAGCTTTCTTT.

The V gene is TRBV27, the J gene TRBJ2-7, with 9 bases aligning to TRBD2. The germline CDR1 and CDR2 sequences are MNHEY and SMNVEV (reference sequence). V lost 5 bases, J lost 6 bases, and 11 bases stayed unmatched. The CDR3 is 15 residues long. CDR3 region: CASSVRSGSWAEQYF. The CDR3 nucleotides read TGTGCCAGCAGTGTCCGTAGCGGGAGCTGGGCCGAGCAGTACTTC.

The chain uses TRBV5-6 and TRBJ1-2; D gene ambiguous. Germline assignment: CDR1 SGHDT and CDR2 YYEEEE. The germline V and J ends were trimmed by 4 bases and 2 bases, with 12 bases remaining between them. The CDR3 totals 14 residues. The CDR3 is CASSGGRRNYGYTF. CDR3 sequence (DNA): TGTGCCAGCAGCGGAGGACGGAGGAACTATGGCTACACCTTC. Full variable domain (missing parts from reference TRBV5-6 and TRBJ1-2): DAGVTQSPTHLIKTRGQQVTLRCSPKSGHDTVSWYQQALGQGPQFIFQYYEEEERQRGNFPDRFSGHQFPNYSSELNVNALLLGDSALYLCASSGGRRNYGYTFGSGTRLTVV.

Worth noting for this clone: This CDR3 is also generated by other DNA sequences in the sample. The V gene is TRBV5-1, the J gene TRBJ2-2, with D uncertain. The CDR3 covers 15 residues. Per germline, CDR1 SGHRS and CDR2 YFSETQ. V lost 0 bases to trimming and J lost 3 bases, with 9 bases between them. The CDR3 sequence: CASSLVAGDTGELFF. The DNA of the CDR3 is TGCGCCAGCAGCTTGGTGGCAGGTGACACCGGGGAGCTGTTTTTT.

CDR3 in amino acids: CASSPIGQGRNQPQHF. The CDR3 nucleotides are TGCGCCAGCAGCCCGATCGGACAGGGTCGCAATCAGCCCCAGCATTTT. The chain combines TRBV4-1 with TRBJ1-5; 8 positions match TRBD1. CDR3 length: 16 amino acids. The J segment lost 2 bases and the V segment lost 4 bases, leaving 7 bases of the junction unmatched. The germline CDR1 and CDR2 sequences are MGHRA and YSYEKL.

The V call is TRBV5-1, the J call TRBJ2-1; 10 positions agree with TRBD2. The trim removed 4 bases at V and 2 bases at J, leaving 6 bases unmatched. Germline V lookup: CDR1 SGHRS, CDR2 YFSETQ. The CDR3 has 16 amino acids. For the CDR3, the DNA is TGCGCCAGCAGCCCGACAGCGGGGGGGACCTACAATGAGCAGTTCTTC. It translates to CASSPTAGGTYNEQFF.